These 23 T cell receptor beta chains were sequenced from one sample in a study of blood T cell repertoires in COVID-19 (dated by TCRdb to about 2020). Library preparation was by the immunoSEQ multiplex PCR assay. Drawn from immuneACCESS, this table holds only the in-frame rearrangements with V and J called that TCRdb kept. Clones are partly lost; checked studies trace under half to an unresolved V gene and leave the rest unexplained. Present in this sample are 200,000 to 250,000 clones, 80% of which were seen just once. The top ten clones comprise roughly 4.5% of the sample. The source material was PBMCs or T cells enriched from blood (not recorded which). These receptors were taken from a man aged 25 to 40 with acute COVID-19.

The chain is built from TRBV2 and TRBJ2-2; a possible D gene is TRBD1 (6 bases). From germline, CDR1 is SNHLY and CDR2 FYNNEI. The CDR3 is made up of 14 amino acids. Trimming removed 6 bases from V and 2 bases from J, with 10 bases in between. CDR3 sequence: CASRKGTNTGELFF. The CDR3 coding sequence is TGTGCCAGCAGGAAGGGGACAAACACCGGGGAGCTGTTTTTT. Full variable domain (rest looked up from reference TRBV2 and TRBJ2-2): EPEVTQTPSHQVTQMGQEVILRCVPISNHLYFYWYRQILGQKVEFLVSFYNNEISEKSEIFDDQFSVERPDGSNFTLKIRSTKLEDSAMYFCASRKGTNTGELFFGEGSRLTVL.

V gene TRBV3-1 (or the pseudogene TRBV3-2) combines with J gene TRBJ1-6, with D maybe TRBD1 (6 bases). V was pared by 6 bases and J by 6 bases, with 12 bases between. The CDR3 is 14 amino acids. Per germline, CDR1 LGHDT and CDR2 YNNKEL (reference sequence). CDR3 protein: CASRETGINSPLHF. The CDR3, as DNA: TGTGCCAGCAGGGAAACAGGGATTAATTCACCCCTCCACTTT.

The V call is TRBV3-1 (or the pseudogene TRBV3-2), the J call TRBJ2-3; the D gene is possibly TRBD1 (5 bases). Germline values: CDR1 LGHDT, CDR2 YNNKEL (reference sequence). The CDR3 has 15 amino acids. V was trimmed by 4 bases and J by 0 bases, leaving 11 bases between them. CDR3 sequence reads: CASSPRGLSTDTQYF. DNA of the CDR3: TGTGCCAGCAGCCCTAGGGGTCTTAGCACAGATACGCAGTATTTT.

V gene TRBV7-2 combines with J gene TRBJ1-2; tentatively, D is TRBD1 (6 bases). The V and J ends lost 5 bases and 4 bases respectively, with 17 bases between them. Germline loops: CDR1 SGHTA, CDR2 FQGNSA. The CDR3 runs to 15 residues. In DNA, the CDR3 is TGTGCCAGCAGCACTCGGGAACAGGGTGGCTATGGCTACACCTTC. Translation gives CASSTREQGGYGYTF.

V and J are TRBV2 and TRBJ2-7; D is ambiguous. The CDR3 is 13 amino acids. Germline CDR1 reads SNHLY; CDR2 reads FYNNEI. Trimming removed 3 bases from V and 5 bases from J, with 11 bases in between. CDR3 coding DNA: TGTGCCAGCAGTGACAGGTTAGAAGACGAGCAGTACTTC. Protein sequence: CASSDRLEDEQYF.

This clone was picked up a small number of times. The V call is TRBV6-5, the J call TRBJ2-5, with D possibly matching TRBD1 (6 bases). Trimming took 6 bases from V and 2 from J, leaving 13 bases between them. The CDR3 contains 14 residues. From germline, CDR1 is MNHEY and CDR2 SVGAGI. Here the CDR3 DNA reads TGTGCCAGCAGGGCCCGGGACAAACAAGAGACCCAGTACTTC. It encodes CASRARDKQETQYF.

In nucleotides, the CDR3 is TGTGCCAGCAGTTTACCTAGCGGGGACAATGAGCAGTTCTTC. It yields the protein CASSLPSGDNEQFF. This sequence joins TRBV28 and TRBJ2-1; 9 bases align to TRBD2. The germline V gene has CDR1 MDHEN and CDR2 SYDVKM. The trim removed 2 bases at V and 5 bases at J, leaving 1 base unmatched. The CDR3 is 14 residues long.

The V call is TRBV28, the J call TRBJ2-6; 9 positions match TRBD1. The trim removed 8 bases at V and 0 bases at J, leaving 5 bases unmatched. The germline gives CDR1 MDHEN, CDR2 SYDVKM. The CDR3 runs 16 residues. CDR3 nucleotides: TGTGCCAGCCAACAGGGGGCCGCCTCTGGGGCCAACGTCCTGACTTTC. It encodes CASQQGAASGANVLTF. The full variable domain, rest sourced from reference TRBV28 and TRBJ2-6, is DVKVTQSSRYLVKRTGEKVFLECVQDMDHENMFWYRQDPGLGLRLIYFSYDVKMKEKGDIPEGYSVSREKKERFSLILESASTNQTSMYLCASQQGAASGANVLTFGAGSRLTVL.

The chain couples TRBV19 to TRBJ1-1, with no clear D. Germline V CDR1 and CDR2: LNHDA, SQIVND (reference sequence). The CDR3 totals 14 residues. V was shortened by 5 bases and J by 3 bases, with 13 bases between the two germline ends. For the CDR3, the DNA is TGTGCCAGTAGTGTCACTGGCGCGGACACTGAAGCTTTCTTT. Encoded protein: CASSVTGADTEAFF.

V usage is TRBV6-5 and J usage is TRBJ1-1, with D possibly matching TRBD1 (5 bases). The CDR3 has 13 residues. Germline CDR1 MNHEY, CDR2 SVGAGI. V was shortened by 8 bases and J by 7 bases, with 17 bases between the two germline ends. In DNA, the CDR3 is TGTGCCAGCCATGCCGGGGGACGAGGTGAAGCTTTCTTT. It translates to CASHAGGRGEAFF.

The CDR3 coding sequence is TGTGCCAGCAGTTTATCTAGGGGAAACACTGAAGCTTTCTTT. As protein: CASSLSRGNTEAFF. The chain uses TRBV27 and TRBJ1-1; perhaps TRBD1 as D (5 bases). Germline V gene data show CDR1 as MNHEY and CDR2 as SMNVEV (reference sequence). The CDR3 runs 14 residues. The V gene lost 0 bases and the J gene lost 2 bases, with 7 bases spanning the gap.

This clone was found a few times. This chain connects TRBV2 to TRBJ1-1, with D possibly matching TRBD1 (5 bases). V was shortened by 6 bases and J by 9 bases, with 17 bases between the two germline ends. This CDR3 has 13 amino acids. Germline CDR1 and CDR2: SNHLY and FYNNEI. This CDR3 reads CASRQAKGFQAFF. In DNA form, the CDR3 reads TGTGCCAGCAGGCAGGCGAAGGGGTTTCAAGCTTTCTTT.

The chain combines TRBV7-3 with TRBJ2-1; the match to TRBD2 covers 11 bases. Trimming removed 4 bases from V and 3 bases from J; junction bases left unmatched: 5. CDR1 is SGHTA and CDR2 is FQGTGA in the germline V gene. The CDR3 sequence is 16 residues long. CDR3 loop: CASSSLAGVGYNEQFF. The CDR3 bases are TGTGCCAGCAGCTCACTAGCGGGGGTAGGCTACAATGAGCAGTTCTTC.

This clone has only one observation. This sequence joins TRBV2 and TRBJ2-5; 8 bases map to TRBD1. V was clipped by 6 bases and J by 3 bases; unmatched bases: 15. The CDR3 is made up of 17 amino acids. The germline V gene has CDR1 SNHLY and CDR2 FYNNEI. In nucleotides, the CDR3 is TGTGCCAGCAGGGGATTCGGCCAGGGGGCGCTTAAAGAGACCCAGTACTTC. Translated: CASRGFGQGALKETQYF.

V gene TRBV28 combines with J gene TRBJ1-1; D possibly corresponds to TRBD1 (6 bases). The germline gives CDR1 MDHEN, CDR2 SYDVKM. The CDR3 contains 13 residues. Trimming shortened V by 7 bases and J by 0 bases, and 9 bases separated the two germline ends. This CDR3 is CASKGDVNTEAFF. The CDR3 DNA reads TGTGCCAGCAAGGGGGACGTGAACACTGAAGCTTTCTTT.

This chain joins TRBV9 and TRBJ1-2, with D tentatively TRBD1 (5 bases). Trimming removed 1 base at V and 4 bases at J, with 8 bases between. CDR1 SGDLS and CDR2 YYNGEE come from the germline V gene. This CDR3 is built from 13 residues. CDR3 in amino acids: CASSVSGTYGYTF. The CDR3 DNA reads as TGTGCCAGCAGCGTAAGCGGGACCTATGGCTACACCTTC.

The chain joins TRBV7-9 to TRBJ2-1; 7 bases map to TRBD2. The germline CDR1 and CDR2 sequences are SEHNR and FQNEAQ (reference sequence). The CDR3 loop spans 16 amino acids. Trimming at V came to 5 bases and at J to 2 bases, leaving 9 bases not matched to a gene. As DNA, the CDR3 is TGTGCCAGCAGCCAAGGTCCGGGGGGTACCTACAATGAGCAGTTCTTC. Its protein is CASSQGPGGTYNEQFF.

The V gene is TRBV6-4, the J gene TRBJ1-3; TRBD1 agrees at 9 bases. Losses at the gene ends were 0 bases for V and 2 bases for J; bases not matched to a gene: 5. The CDR3 loop spans 17 amino acids. From germline, CDR1 is MRHNA and CDR2 SNTAGT. CDR3 coding DNA: TGTGCCAGCAGTGACTCTCGACAGGGGGAAACTGGAAACACCATATATTTT. Translating gives CASSDSRQGETGNTIYF.

The chain has TRBV5-4 and TRBJ2-7; 10 bases fit TRBD1. The CDR3 extends over 15 amino acids. The germline CDR1 and CDR2 sequences are SGHNT and YYREEE (reference sequence). The V gene end was trimmed by 0 bases and the J gene end by 4 bases; junction bases not matched to a gene: 4. The chain's CDR3 is CASSLAGTGAYEQYF. DNA of the CDR3: TGTGCCAGCAGCTTGGCCGGGACAGGGGCATACGAGCAGTACTTC.

The CDR3 spells CASLGGANEQFF. CDR3 nucleotide sequence: TGTGCCAGCTTAGGGGGGGCTAATGAGCAGTTCTTC. This rearrangement joins TRBV6-5 to TRBJ2-1, with D perhaps TRBD2 (7 bases). CDR3 size: 12 residues. Looked up from germline, CDR1 is MNHEY and CDR2 is SVGAGI. Between the trimmed V and J ends, which lost 8 bases and 7 bases, there was a span of 12 bases.

The CDR3 protein is CASSLGGGSNQPQHF. CDR3 coding DNA: TGTGCCAGCAGTTTAGGCGGGGGAAGCAATCAGCCCCAGCATTTT. The chain is built from TRBV28 and TRBJ1-5; possibly TRBD1 for D (5 bases). Trimming took 2 bases from V and 1 from J, leaving 9 bases between them. The CDR3 extends over 15 amino acids. Germline loops: CDR1 MDHEN, CDR2 SYDVKM.

The V call is TRBV12-3 or TRBV12-4, the J call TRBJ2-1; maybe TRBD1 (8 bases). The CDR3 is 12 residues long. V was cut by 6 bases and J by 9 bases, with 12 bases left in between. The CDR3 coding sequence is TGTGCCAGCAGCAACAGGGGGGGTGAGCAGTTCTTC. It specifies CASSNRGGEQFF.

The chain joins TRBV19 to TRBJ1-2; 10 positions match TRBD1. The CDR3 runs to 15 residues. Losses at the gene ends were 4 bases for V and 5 bases for J; bases not matched to a gene: 7. Looked up from germline, CDR1 is LNHDA and CDR2 is SQIVND (reference sequence). The CDR3 loop reads CASSKPGQGIYGYTF. The CDR3 DNA sequence: TGTGCCAGTAGTAAACCGGGACAGGGGATTTATGGCTACACCTTC.